This T cell receptor beta chain came from a study of shared clonotypes between healthy human individuals. CD45RO-negative CD8 cells positively selected for CCR7 made up the naive population, which excluded terminally differentiated effector memory CD45RA+ cells. Among the donors, all were Caucasian adults who lived in Nashville, Tennessee. For this clone: Its specificity is unknown.

How the authors handled the data: Without quality scores, immunoSEQ junctional reads could not be filtered like full-length reads. TCRdb keeps only in-frame clones here, not all; method: immunoSEQ multiplex PCR. Clone size and the V and J calls come from that table; the DNA yielded D and trimming. Among around 2.1 million clones listed, about 92% were seen once. The CDR3 extends over 11 amino acids. V lost 7 bases and J 4 bases, leaving 11 bases between the germline ends. CDR1 is SQVTM, CDR2 ANQGSEA, per germline. Findings and limits, study-wide: As a rule, naive subsets had a larger estimated richness than memory subsets.

V and J are TRBV29-1 and TRBJ2-7; unclear D gene. The source of this sequence is a man aged 18 to 35 in good health. Some clones in this sample may be carry-over from other donors' samples. The sequenced material came from naive CD8+ T cells from PBMCs. The DNA of the CDR3 is TGCAGCGCCACCCTACAGTACGAGCAGTACTTC. Its translation is CSATLQYEQYF.